This T cell receptor (beta chain) was sequenced during a study of shared clonotypes between healthy human individuals. Study-wide points: The study found lower generation probabilities in non-shared clonotypes than in those shared by all four donors. Estimated richness values were generally larger in naive subsets than in memory subsets. Clonotype sharing among donors was thought likely to change with sequencing depth.

V lost 0 bases and J lost 5; bases outside the gene matches: 10. The germline V gene encodes CDR1 MNHEY and CDR2 SMNVEV (reference sequence). This CDR3 is 17 amino acids long. The donors, all of them Caucasian adults, lived in Nashville, Tennessee. To note about this clone: As yet, its antigen is unknown.

This table comes from immunoSEQ multiplex PCR, and its TCRdb copy is limited to in-frame clones, with some not included. The sample records around 2.5 million clones, approximately 93% being singletons. The sequenced material came from naive CD4+ T cells from PBMCs. Sample subset: CD45RA+ positively selected. This clonotype was obtained from a young man in good health. Some clones in this sample may be carry-over from other donors' samples. This chain joins TRBV27 and TRBJ2-5; 9 nucleotides align to TRBD2. The CDR3 is CASSLSGRREGRETQYF. Here the CDR3 DNA reads TGTGCCAGCAGTTTATCGGGGCGGCGGGAGGGCCGGGAGACCCAGTACTTC.